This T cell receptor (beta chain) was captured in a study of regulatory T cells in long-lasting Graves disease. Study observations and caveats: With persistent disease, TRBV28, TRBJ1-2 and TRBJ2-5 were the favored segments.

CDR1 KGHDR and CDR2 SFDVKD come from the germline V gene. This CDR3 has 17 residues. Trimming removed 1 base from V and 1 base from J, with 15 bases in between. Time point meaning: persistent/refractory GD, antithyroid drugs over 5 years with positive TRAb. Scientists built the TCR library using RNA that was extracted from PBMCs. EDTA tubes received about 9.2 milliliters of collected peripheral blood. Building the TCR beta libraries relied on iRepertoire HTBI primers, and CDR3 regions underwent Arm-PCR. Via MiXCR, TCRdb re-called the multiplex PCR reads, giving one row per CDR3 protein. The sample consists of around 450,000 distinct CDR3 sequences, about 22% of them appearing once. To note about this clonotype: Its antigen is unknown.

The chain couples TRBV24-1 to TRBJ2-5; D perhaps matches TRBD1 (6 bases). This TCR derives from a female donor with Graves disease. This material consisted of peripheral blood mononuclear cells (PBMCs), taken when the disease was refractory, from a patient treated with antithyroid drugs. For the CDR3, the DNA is TGTGCCACCAGTGATTTCCCCGGTACAGGGTCCCAAGAGACCCAGTACTTC. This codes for CATSDFPGTGSQETQYF.